These T cell receptor beta chains were read from a single sample in a study of regulatory T cells in long-lasting Graves disease. TCRdb used MiXCR to reprocess the multiplex PCR reads, holding one entry per CDR3 protein. The sample lists approximately 270,000 distinct CDR3 sequences, 18% occurring once. This sample also belongs to another study, concerning T cells in Graves' hyperthyroidism and ophthalmopathy.

The sample was peripheral blood mononuclear cells (PBMCs), taken at new diagnosis, from a patient treated with antithyroid drugs. These receptors all come from a young woman with Graves disease. The CDR3 runs from the conserved cysteine through the conserved F or W. D genes are given only for firm matches. For some rows the clone size is stated as once, few or many, or as a class when expanded; others skip it.

d_gene: TRBD2
j_gene: TRBJ2-3
v_gene: TRBV10-3
abundance: many
CDR3aa: CAISESFVQRGDTDTQYF
CDR3nt: TGTGCCATCAGTGAGTCCTTCGTCCAGCGGGGGGACACAGATACGCAGTATTTT

d_gene: .
j_gene: TRBJ1-1
v_gene: TRBV19
abundance: .
CDR3aa: CASSIGDPWGEAFF
CDR3nt: TGTGCCAGTAGTATAGGGGACCCTTGGGGTGAAGCTTTCTTT

d_gene: TRBD1
j_gene: TRBJ1-1
v_gene: TRBV29-1
abundance: many
CDR3aa: CSVVNRGRRTEAFF
CDR3nt: TGCAGCGTGGTCAACAGGGGGCGACGTACTGAAGCTTTCTTT

d_gene: TRBD2
j_gene: TRBJ2-1
v_gene: TRBV6-1
abundance: many
CDR3aa: CASRRGSSYNEQFF
CDR3nt: TGTGCCAGCAGGCGGGGGAGCTCCTACAATGAGCAGTTCTTC

d_gene: TRBD1
j_gene: TRBJ2-3
v_gene: TRBV7-7
abundance: few
CDR3aa: CASSLGDSPSTDTQYF
CDR3nt: TGTGCTAGCAGCTTAGGGGACAGCCCTAGCACAGATACGCAGTATTTT

d_gene: .
j_gene: TRBJ2-1
v_gene: TRBV2
abundance: many
CDR3aa: CASSGGGDEQFF
CDR3nt: TGTGCCAGCAGTGGCGGGGGCGATGAGCAGTTCTTC

d_gene: TRBD1
j_gene: TRBJ1-5
v_gene: TRBV6-1
abundance: many
CDR3aa: CASIFRDRTMHSNQPQHF
CDR3nt: TGTGCCAGCATCTTCCGGGACAGGACTATGCATAGCAATCAGCCCCAGCATTTT

d_gene: .
j_gene: TRBJ2-7
v_gene: TRBV5-1
abundance: many
CDR3aa: CASSLNHEQYF
CDR3nt: TGCGCCAGCAGCTTGAACCACGAGCAGTACTTC

d_gene: .
j_gene: TRBJ2-3
v_gene: TRBV14
abundance: many
CDR3aa: CASSHTDSTQYF
CDR3nt: TGTGCCAGCAGCCACACGGACAGTACGCAGTATTTT

d_gene: TRBD1
j_gene: TRBJ1-1
v_gene: TRBV5-4
abundance: few
CDR3aa: CASSREGTGGVDTEAFF
CDR3nt: TGTGCCAGCAGCCGTGAGGGGACAGGGGGCGTTGACACTGAAGCTTTCTTT

d_gene: .
j_gene: TRBJ1-2
v_gene: TRBV6-1
abundance: many
CDR3aa: CASSQPQDEDGYTF
CDR3nt: TGTGCCAGCAGTCAACCCCAGGACGAGGATGGCTACACCTTC

d_gene: TRBD1
j_gene: TRBJ1-1
v_gene: TRBV20-1
abundance: many
CDR3aa: CSATRGWGTEAFF
CDR3nt: TGCAGTGCCACCAGGGGGTGGGGCACTGAAGCTTTCTTT

d_gene: .
j_gene: TRBJ1-2
v_gene: TRBV29-1
abundance: many
CDR3aa: CSVAGDSTERSYGYTF
CDR3nt: TGCAGCGTCGCAGGGGATTCTACCGAGAGATCCTATGGCTACACCTTC

d_gene: .
j_gene: TRBJ2-7
v_gene: TRBV10-1
abundance: many
CDR3aa: CASSESGRYEQYF
CDR3nt: TGCGCCAGCAGTGAGTCGGGACGGTACGAGCAGTACTTC

d_gene: TRBD1
j_gene: TRBJ1-1
v_gene: TRBV20-1
abundance: many
CDR3aa: CSAPRGAAFF
CDR3nt: TGCAGTGCTCCCAGGGGGGCAGCTTTCTTT

d_gene: .
j_gene: TRBJ1-1
v_gene: TRBV5-1
abundance: many
CDR3aa: CASSSDRLMNTEAFF
CDR3nt: TGCGCCAGCAGCTCGGACAGACTAATGAACACTGAAGCTTTCTTT

d_gene: .
j_gene: TRBJ2-1
v_gene: TRBV5-1
abundance: many
CDR3aa: CASSGGWGPPNEQFF
CDR3nt: TGCGCCAGCAGCGGGGGTTGGGGGCCCCCCAATGAGCAGTTCTTC

d_gene: TRBD2
j_gene: TRBJ2-5
v_gene: TRBV7-2
abundance: few
CDR3aa: CASSPHPIAGGSETQYF
CDR3nt: TGTGCCAGCAGCCCCCACCCCATAGCGGGGGGGTCGGAGACCCAGTACTTC

d_gene: TRBD1
j_gene: TRBJ1-1
v_gene: TRBV6-4
abundance: many
CDR3aa: CASSRTPGTANTEAFF
CDR3nt: TGTGCCAGCAGTCGAACTCCCGGGACAGCCAACACTGAAGCTTTCTTT

d_gene: TRBD2
j_gene: TRBJ2-1
v_gene: TRBV20-1
abundance: many
CDR3aa: CSARDPGGTYNEQFF
CDR3nt: TGCAGTGCTAGAGATCCGGGGGGGACTTACAATGAGCAGTTCTTC

d_gene: .
j_gene: TRBJ1-1
v_gene: TRBV15
abundance: many
CDR3aa: CATSRETAINTEAFF
CDR3nt: TGTGCCACCAGCAGAGAGACAGCGATCAACACTGAAGCTTTCTTT

d_gene: .
j_gene: TRBJ2-5
v_gene: TRBV29-1
abundance: few
CDR3aa: CSVNNLQETQYF
CDR3nt: TGCAGCGTTAATAATCTTCAAGAGACCCAGTACTTC

d_gene: .
j_gene: TRBJ2-1
v_gene: TRBV7-9
abundance: many
CDR3aa: CASSLDFSGSYNEQFF
CDR3nt: TGTGCCAGCAGCTTAGATTTTTCGGGCTCCTACAATGAGCAGTTCTTC

d_gene: .
j_gene: TRBJ1-6
v_gene: TRBV12-5
abundance: many
CDR3aa: CASGLVRSGGDYNSPLHF
CDR3nt: TGTGCTAGTGGTTTGGTACGCTCCGGGGGTGACTATAATTCACCCCTCCACTTT

d_gene: .
j_gene: TRBJ2-7
v_gene: TRBV20-1
abundance: many
CDR3aa: CSARRGGEQYF
CDR3nt: TGCAGTGCGCGGAGGGGGGGCGAGCAGTACTTC

d_gene: .
j_gene: TRBJ2-2
v_gene: TRBV15
abundance: many
CDR3aa: CATSRDAGPGELFF
CDR3nt: TGTGCCACCAGCAGAGATGCAGGGCCCGGGGAGCTGTTTTTT

d_gene: .
j_gene: TRBJ1-2
v_gene: TRBV20-1
abundance: .
CDR3aa: CSASGGAGQFYGYTF
CDR3nt: TGCAGTGCTAGCGGGGGGGCAGGGCAGTTCTATGGCTACACCTTC

d_gene: TRBD1
j_gene: TRBJ1-1
v_gene: TRBV2
abundance: .
CDR3aa: CASTRDGGQGNTEAFF
CDR3nt: TGTGCCAGCACCAGAGATGGGGGACAGGGGAACACTGAAGCTTTCTTT

d_gene: TRBD1
j_gene: TRBJ2-5
v_gene: TRBV5-1
abundance: many
CDR3aa: CASSPGTGWETQYF
CDR3nt: TGCGCCAGCAGCCCTGGGACAGGGTGGGAGACCCAGTACTTC

d_gene: .
j_gene: TRBJ1-5
v_gene: TRBV12-3/TRBV12-4
abundance: many
CDR3aa: CASRSGIRGNQPQHF
CDR3nt: TGTGCCAGCAGATCAGGGATTCGAGGCAATCAGCCCCAGCATTTT

d_gene: .
j_gene: TRBJ1-2
v_gene: TRBV28
abundance: many
CDR3aa: CASSSINYGYTF
CDR3nt: TGTGCCAGCAGCAGCATTAACTATGGCTACACCTTC

d_gene: .
j_gene: TRBJ1-2
v_gene: TRBV20-1
abundance: few
CDR3aa: CSARRGLYGYTF
CDR3nt: TGCAGTGCTAGGCGGGGGCTCTATGGCTACACCTTC

d_gene: .
j_gene: TRBJ2-3
v_gene: TRBV9
abundance: few
CDR3aa: CASGGAIDTQYF
CDR3nt: TGTGCCAGCGGGGGGGCAATAGATACGCAGTATTTT

d_gene: .
j_gene: TRBJ1-2
v_gene: TRBV12-3/TRBV12-4
abundance: many
CDR3aa: CASSLAGTGLNSYTF
CDR3nt: TGTGCCAGCAGTTTAGCGGGTACAGGGTTAAATAGCTACACCTTC

d_gene: .
j_gene: TRBJ2-7
v_gene: TRBV7-2
abundance: many
CDR3aa: CASSLLARREQYF
CDR3nt: TGTGCCAGCAGCTTATTAGCCCGGCGGGAGCAGTACTTC

d_gene: TRBD2
j_gene: TRBJ2-5
v_gene: TRBV7-6
abundance: many
CDR3aa: CASSESGAGETQYF
CDR3nt: TGTGCCAGCAGCGAAAGCGGGGCCGGGGAGACCCAGTACTTC

d_gene: .
j_gene: TRBJ2-1
v_gene: TRBV7-2
abundance: .
CDR3aa: CASSLAGGPQFF
CDR3nt: TGTGCCAGCAGCTTAGCGGGGGGGCCGCAGTTCTTC

d_gene: .
j_gene: TRBJ2-2
v_gene: TRBV20-1
abundance: .
CDR3aa: CSAPQSNTGELFF
CDR3nt: TGCAGTGCTCCACAATCAAACACCGGGGAGCTGTTTTTT

d_gene: TRBD1
j_gene: TRBJ1-4
v_gene: TRBV27
abundance: many
CDR3aa: CASSPGGAYEKLFF
CDR3nt: TGCGCCAGCAGTCCAGGGGGGGCCTATGAAAAACTGTTTTTT

d_gene: .
j_gene: TRBJ1-2
v_gene: TRBV27
abundance: many
CDR3aa: CASSFKINYGYTF
CDR3nt: TGTGCCAGCAGTTTCAAGATTAACTATGGCTACACCTTC

d_gene: .
j_gene: TRBJ2-7
v_gene: TRBV2
abundance: few
CDR3aa: CASSESQTRGPITYEQYF
CDR3nt: TGTGCCAGCAGTGAAAGCCAAACGCGAGGACCAATCACCTACGAGCAGTACTTC

d_gene: TRBD1
j_gene: TRBJ2-1
v_gene: TRBV29-1
abundance: .
CDR3aa: CSARDSSSYNEQFF
CDR3nt: TGCAGCGCCCGGGACAGTTCGTCCTACAATGAGCAGTTCTTC

d_gene: .
j_gene: TRBJ1-1
v_gene: TRBV5-5
abundance: many
CDR3aa: CASSLGIEREAFF
CDR3nt: TGTGCCAGCAGCTTGGGCATCGAAAGGGAAGCTTTCTTT

d_gene: TRBD2
j_gene: TRBJ2-1
v_gene: TRBV5-5
abundance: many
CDR3aa: CASSATGTSGGLEQFF
CDR3nt: TGTGCCAGCAGCGCAACTGGGACTAGCGGGGGGCTTGAGCAGTTCTTC

d_gene: .
j_gene: TRBJ1-5
v_gene: TRBV19
abundance: many
CDR3aa: CASSIGREQPQHF
CDR3nt: TGTGCCAGTAGTATAGGCAGGGAGCAGCCCCAGCATTTT

d_gene: TRBD1
j_gene: TRBJ1-5
v_gene: TRBV29-1
abundance: many
CDR3aa: CSVQGANQPQHF
CDR3nt: TGCAGCGTCCAGGGGGCGAATCAGCCCCAGCATTTT

d_gene: TRBD1
j_gene: TRBJ1-1
v_gene: TRBV6-2/TRBV6-3
abundance: many
CDR3aa: CASSYSRGRGTEAFF
CDR3nt: TGTGCCAGCAGTTACTCGAGGGGGCGCGGCACTGAAGCTTTCTTT

d_gene: .
j_gene: TRBJ2-1
v_gene: TRBV6-2/TRBV6-3
abundance: many
CDR3aa: CASSYSTPGGYNEQFF
CDR3nt: TGTGCCAGCAGTTACTCGACACCGGGGGGCTATAATGAGCAGTTCTTC

d_gene: .
j_gene: TRBJ1-1
v_gene: TRBV20-1
abundance: many
CDR3aa: CSARGRIAGTEAFF
CDR3nt: TGCAGTGCTAGGGGACGGATAGCGGGCACTGAAGCTTTCTTT

d_gene: .
j_gene: TRBJ1-3
v_gene: TRBV11-2
abundance: many
CDR3aa: CASSLMDLPGGNTIYF
CDR3nt: TGTGCCAGCAGCTTAATGGACCTGCCCGGCGGAAACACCATATATTTT

d_gene: .
j_gene: TRBJ2-1
v_gene: TRBV5-4
abundance: .
CDR3aa: CASSLEGRRGNEQFF
CDR3nt: TGTGCCAGCAGCTTGGAGGGCCGCCGCGGGAATGAGCAGTTCTTC

d_gene: TRBD1
j_gene: TRBJ2-3
v_gene: TRBV5-1
abundance: many
CDR3aa: CASQGAVNTQYF
CDR3nt: TGCGCCAGTCAGGGGGCGGTGAATACGCAGTATTTT

d_gene: .
j_gene: TRBJ2-5
v_gene: TRBV7-8
abundance: many
CDR3aa: CASSLGLRQETQYF
CDR3nt: TGTGCCAGCAGCTTGGGCCTACGGCAAGAGACCCAGTACTTC

d_gene: TRBD1
j_gene: TRBJ2-5
v_gene: TRBV5-6
abundance: many
CDR3aa: CASSPGTGGRETQYF
CDR3nt: TGTGCCAGCAGCCCCGGGACAGGGGGCCGGGAGACCCAGTACTTC

d_gene: .
j_gene: TRBJ1-2
v_gene: TRBV6-5
abundance: many
CDR3aa: CASSSNPYRGYTF
CDR3nt: TGTGCCAGCAGTTCCAACCCCTATCGGGGCTACACCTTC